The rows below give T cell receptor beta chains drawn from one sample of a study of sequential checkpoint blockade in melanoma. The table came from immunoSEQ multiplex PCR; TCRdb's copy has only in-frame clones and leaves some out. The data contain about 29,000 clones, 77% of them seen just once; the ten biggest clones take up about a fifth. Material: CD8+ T cells sorted from blood (inferred from file names), obtained from a patient given nivolumab and ipilimumab in sequence. The receptors come from a human donor with melanoma. Both conserved end residues are part of each CDR3. Each record gives: CDR3 DNA, CDR3 protein, J gene, D gene, clone size, V gene. The D gene is left open where the match is weak. The size entry is marked missing in some rows and otherwise reads once, few, many or a size class.

CDR3 DNA: TGTGCCAGCAGTCCCTTGGGGGACAGGGAGGACGGCTACACCTTC
CDR3 protein: CASSPLGDREDGYTF
J gene: TRBJ1-2
D gene: TRBD1
clone size: .
V gene: TRBV28

CDR3 DNA: TGTGCCAGCAGTATAGACGGCGGGGCAACCTACGAGCAGTACTTC
CDR3 protein: CASSIDGGATYEQYF
J gene: TRBJ2-7
D gene: .
clone size: once
V gene: TRBV28

CDR3 DNA: TGTGCCAGCAGAGAGCAGGGGTTGGGCACCGGGGAGCTGTTTTTT
CDR3 protein: CASREQGLGTGELFF
J gene: TRBJ2-2
D gene: .
clone size: .
V gene: TRBV27

CDR3 DNA: TGCGCCAGCAGCAGCTACAGGGATGGCTACACCTTC
CDR3 protein: CASSSYRDGYTF
J gene: TRBJ1-2
D gene: .
clone size: .
V gene: TRBV5-1

CDR3 DNA: TGTGCCAGCAGCGAATCTTGGACAGGGGAGGCCGAGCAGTACTTC
CDR3 protein: CASSESWTGEAEQYF
J gene: TRBJ2-7
D gene: TRBD1
clone size: .
V gene: TRBV6-5

CDR3 DNA: TGTGCCAGCAGCTTAGAGGCGGGCACAGATACGCAGTATTTT
CDR3 protein: CASSLEAGTDTQYF
J gene: TRBJ2-3
D gene: .
clone size: .
V gene: TRBV11-2

CDR3 DNA: TGTGCCAGCAAAGGGGGAACGAACACCGGGGAGCTGTTTTTT
CDR3 protein: CASKGGTNTGELFF
J gene: TRBJ2-2
D gene: .
clone size: .
V gene: TRBV2

CDR3 DNA: TGTGCCAGCAGCGTCGTGGGGGGAAGAACTGAAGCTTTCTTT
CDR3 protein: CASSVVGGRTEAFF
J gene: TRBJ1-1
D gene: .
clone size: .
V gene: TRBV9

CDR3 DNA: TGCGCCAGCAGCCAAGCAGCCTCCGGGACAGCAATCTCCTACGAGCAGTACTTC
CDR3 protein: CASSQAASGTAISYEQYF
J gene: TRBJ2-7
D gene: TRBD1
clone size: .
V gene: TRBV4-3

CDR3 DNA: TGTGCCACCAGCAGAGATTTTAGTGACTACGAGCAGTACTTC
CDR3 protein: CATSRDFSDYEQYF
J gene: TRBJ2-7
D gene: .
clone size: .
V gene: TRBV15

CDR3 DNA: TGTGCCAGCAGGGAAGACTATCCCTACGAGCAGTACTTC
CDR3 protein: CASREDYPYEQYF
J gene: TRBJ2-7
D gene: .
clone size: .
V gene: TRBV27

CDR3 DNA: TGCGCCAGCAGCCAAGATACGGTAGCGGGAGGGGTAGATCCTCTCACAGATACGCAGTATTTT
CDR3 protein: CASSQDTVAGGVDPLTDTQYF
J gene: TRBJ2-3
D gene: TRBD2
clone size: .
V gene: TRBV4-1

CDR3 DNA: TGTGCCAGCAGCACCCGGAGAGGGTTAAGTGTCACAGATACGCAGTATTTT
CDR3 protein: CASSTRRGLSVTDTQYF
J gene: TRBJ2-3
D gene: .
clone size: .
V gene: TRBV9

CDR3 DNA: TGTGCCAGCAGCTTACCTCATAGCGGAGGAAACACCGGGGAGCTGTTTTTT
CDR3 protein: CASSLPHSGGNTGELFF
J gene: TRBJ2-2
D gene: .
clone size: .
V gene: TRBV7-8

CDR3 DNA: TGTGCCAGCAGATCCCGGCGGGGCCTCCAGGCCAACGTCCTGACTTTC
CDR3 protein: CASRSRRGLQANVLTF
J gene: TRBJ2-6
D gene: .
clone size: .
V gene: TRBV7-9

CDR3 DNA: TGTGCCAGCAGACATGGGGGACAGGGGGCGGATGGGACGCAGTTCTTC
CDR3 protein: CASRHGGQGADGTQFF
J gene: TRBJ2-1
D gene: .
clone size: .
V gene: TRBV21-1

CDR3 DNA: TGTGCCAGCAGCGTAGGGGACAGGGAATACTACGAGCAGTACTTC
CDR3 protein: CASSVGDREYYEQYF
J gene: TRBJ2-7
D gene: TRBD1
clone size: .
V gene: TRBV9